This T cell receptor beta chain was captured in a study of blood T cell repertoires in COVID-19. Per the germline V gene, CDR1 is SEHNR and CDR2 is FQNEAQ (reference sequence). The V segment lost 3 bases and the J segment 3 bases; nucleotides outside the gene matches: 2. The CDR3 is 14 residues long. Assay used: immunoSEQ multiplex PCR; TCRdb lists only in-frame clones, some missing. The sample shows 100,000 or so clones, 80% to 90% of them seen only once. The sample comprised peripheral blood. The origin of this receptor is a woman of 80 years or more with acute or convalescent COVID-19. The rearrangement joins TRBV7-9 to TRBJ1-2; 9 nucleotides line up with TRBD1. The CDR3 loop is CASSFGTGHYGYTF. CDR3 in DNA: TGTGCCAGCAGCTTTGGGACAGGGCACTATGGCTACACCTTC.